This record looks at one T cell receptor (beta chain) sequence and its context. The CDR3 sequence is 16 residues long. Trimming took 3 bases from V and 6 from J, leaving 21 bases between them. CDR1 and CDR2 (germline): SGHNT, YENEEA. This sample was taken from a study of OX40 agonist ivuxolimab in advanced cancers. Study information: The diagnoses of dose-escalation patients were hepatocellular carcinoma, melanoma, renal cell or head and neck cancer.

The data were produced by immunoSEQ multiplex PCR, yet TCRdb's version contains in-frame clones alone and is incomplete. The data hold tens of thousands of clones, with approximately 84% observed a single time. J is TRBJ2-7 and V is TRBV11-3; D tentatively fits TRBD1 or TRBD2 (6 bases each). Specimen: CD4+ or CD8+ T cells sorted from blood, collected in a trial of the OX40 agonist ivuxolimab. The receptor was derived from an adult with an advanced solid tumor such as melanoma, head and neck, liver or kidney cancer. CDR3 sequence: CASSLGGGGTPSEQYF. The CDR3 DNA reads TGTGCCAGCAGCTTGGGGGGAGGAGGGACACCCAGCGAGCAGTACTTC.